This T cell receptor (beta chain) was documented in a study of blood T cell repertoires in COVID-19. The V gene lost 5 bases and the J gene lost 0 bases, with 13 bases spanning the gap. This CDR3 has 15 residues. The germline V gene encodes CDR1 SGHTA and CDR2 FQGNSA. Original handling: Researchers report that nucleated cell counts were estimated from reference gene primer amplification. Assay used: immunoSEQ multiplex PCR; TCRdb lists only in-frame clones, some missing. For V, J and clone size, that table is used; D and trimming come from the DNA. This table has 1,900 or so clones, 65% to 75% appearing once.

The chain couples TRBV7-2 to TRBJ1-1, with D possibly being TRBD1 (6 bases). This clonotype was sampled from a man between 65 and 85 years old with active COVID-19. Material for sequencing was peripheral blood. The CDR3 region is CASSGRTVVNTEAFF. CDR3 in DNA: TGTGCCAGCAGCGGTCGGACAGTGGTGAACACTGAAGCTTTCTTT.